A selection of T cell receptor beta chains follows, all from one sample in a study of blood T cell repertoires in COVID-19. Generated by immunoSEQ multiplex PCR, the TCRdb table keeps only in-frame clones and is missing some. The sample carries about 200,000 clones, roughly 80% recorded once. Material for sequencing was peripheral blood. Receptors were obtained from a woman aged 35 to 49 with COVID-19, enrolled during active disease. CDR3s include the opening cysteine and the closing phenylalanine or tryptophan. Fields, in order: J gene, V gene, D gene, clone size, CDR3 protein, CDR3 DNA. The D gene is left open where the match is weak. Rows may omit the clone size; those that give it use once, few, many or a size class.

J gene: TRBJ2-5; V gene: TRBV7-6; D gene: TRBD1; clone size: -; CDR3 protein: CASSLAIPQGAETQYF; CDR3 DNA: TGTGCCAGCAGCTTAGCGATACCACAGGGGGCGGAGACCCAGTACTTC
J gene: TRBJ2-5; V gene: TRBV9; D gene: -; clone size: -; CDR3 protein: CASSRGETQYF; CDR3 DNA: TGTGCCTCCAGCAGAGGGGAGACCCAGTACTTC
J gene: TRBJ2-3; V gene: TRBV9; D gene: TRBD2; clone size: -; CDR3 protein: CASSAASGGHTDTQYF; CDR3 DNA: TGTGCCAGCAGCGCGGCTAGCGGGGGACACACAGATACGCAGTATTTT
J gene: TRBJ2-2; V gene: TRBV2; D gene: TRBD1; clone size: -; CDR3 protein: CASRAVGGQGKTGELFF; CDR3 DNA: TGTGCCAGCAGGGCAGTGGGGGGACAGGGGAAGACCGGGGAGCTGTTTTTT
J gene: TRBJ2-7; V gene: TRBV21-1; D gene: -; clone size: -; CDR3 protein: CANYNEQYF; CDR3 DNA: TGTGCCAACTATAACGAGCAGTACTTC
J gene: TRBJ2-5; V gene: TRBV5-6; D gene: -; clone size: -; CDR3 protein: CASSLFLETQYF; CDR3 DNA: TGTGCCAGCAGCTTGTTCTTGGAGACCCAGTACTTC
J gene: TRBJ2-2; V gene: TRBV19; D gene: TRBD2; clone size: -; CDR3 protein: CASSTLAGGTGELFF; CDR3 DNA: TGTGCCAGTAGTACTCTAGCGGGAGGGACCGGGGAGCTGTTTTTT
J gene: TRBJ2-1; V gene: TRBV3-1/TRBV3-2; D gene: TRBD2; clone size: -; CDR3 protein: CASSQDPGLAGGSPQFF; CDR3 DNA: TGTGCCAGCAGCCAAGATCCGGGACTAGCGGGAGGGTCTCCCCAGTTCTTC
J gene: TRBJ1-6; V gene: TRBV18; D gene: -; clone size: -; CDR3 protein: CASSPGRNSPLHF; CDR3 DNA: TGTGCCAGCTCACCGGGGAGAAATTCACCCCTCCACTTT
J gene: TRBJ2-7; V gene: TRBV7-6; D gene: TRBD1; clone size: -; CDR3 protein: CASSDFLGTDANYEQYF; CDR3 DNA: TGTGCCAGCAGCGATTTTTTGGGGACAGATGCGAACTACGAGCAGTACTTC
J gene: TRBJ1-6; V gene: TRBV5-6; D gene: -; clone size: -; CDR3 protein: CASSLRADSSYNSPLHF; CDR3 DNA: TGTGCCAGCAGCTTGCGGGCGGACAGCTCCTATAATTCACCCCTCCACTTT
J gene: TRBJ2-1; V gene: TRBV4-1; D gene: TRBD1; clone size: -; CDR3 protein: CASSPLRGRSYNEQFF; CDR3 DNA: TGCGCCAGCAGCCCCCTCAGGGGGCGCTCCTACAATGAGCAGTTCTTC
J gene: TRBJ1-2; V gene: TRBV4-3; D gene: TRBD1; clone size: -; CDR3 protein: CASSQDRQTGGVNGYTF; CDR3 DNA: TGCGCCAGCAGCCAAGATCGCCAGACAGGGGGCGTGAATGGCTACACCTTC
J gene: TRBJ1-1; V gene: TRBV5-5; D gene: -; clone size: -; CDR3 protein: CASSPRIGEGGTEAFF; CDR3 DNA: TGTGCCAGCAGCCCCAGGATAGGGGAAGGCGGAACTGAAGCTTTCTTT
J gene: TRBJ2-7; V gene: TRBV30; D gene: -; clone size: -; CDR3 protein: CAWSFTYEQYF; CDR3 DNA: TGTGCCTGGAGTTTCACCTACGAGCAGTACTTC
J gene: TRBJ2-1; V gene: TRBV7-8; D gene: TRBD1; clone size: -; CDR3 protein: CASSLVGGRAWNEQFF; CDR3 DNA: TGTGCCAGCAGCTTAGTAGGGGGCAGGGCCTGGAATGAGCAGTTCTTC
J gene: TRBJ1-1; V gene: TRBV18; D gene: -; clone size: -; CDR3 protein: CASSPSRDTMKAFF; CDR3 DNA: TGTGCCAGCTCACCGTCCCGGGACACCATGAAAGCTTTCTTT
J gene: TRBJ2-5; V gene: TRBV7-6; D gene: TRBD2; clone size: -; CDR3 protein: CASSLSSRGDQETQYF; CDR3 DNA: TGTGCCAGCAGCTTAAGTTCCCGGGGGGACCAAGAGACCCAGTACTTC
J gene: TRBJ2-6; V gene: TRBV5-1; D gene: -; clone size: -; CDR3 protein: CASSFEPGPFYSGANVLTF; CDR3 DNA: TGCGCCAGCAGCTTCGAGCCGGGTCCTTTTTACTCTGGGGCCAACGTCCTGACTTTC
J gene: TRBJ2-7; V gene: TRBV5-1; D gene: -; clone size: -; CDR3 protein: CASSLGVTIFYEQYF; CDR3 DNA: TGCGCCAGCAGCTTGGGAGTGACTATCTTCTACGAGCAGTACTTC
J gene: TRBJ1-1; V gene: TRBV4-2; D gene: -; clone size: -; CDR3 protein: CASSQDADIHTEAFF; CDR3 DNA: TGTGCCAGCAGCCAAGACGCGGACATCCACACTGAAGCTTTCTTT
J gene: TRBJ2-1; V gene: TRBV7-9; D gene: -; clone size: -; CDR3 protein: CASSLKRVENEQFF; CDR3 DNA: TGTGCCAGCAGCTTAAAGCGTGTAGAGAATGAGCAGTTCTTC
J gene: TRBJ2-1; V gene: TRBV11-3; D gene: -; clone size: -; CDR3 protein: CASSSSYSRPYNEQFF; CDR3 DNA: TGTGCCAGCAGCTCTAGCTATTCTCGCCCCTACAATGAGCAGTTCTTC
J gene: TRBJ2-7; V gene: TRBV2; D gene: -; clone size: once; CDR3 protein: CASNRFYEQYF; CDR3 DNA: TGTGCCAGCAACAGGTTCTACGAGCAGTACTTC
J gene: TRBJ1-6; V gene: TRBV2; D gene: -; clone size: -; CDR3 protein: CASSEAAGSPLHF; CDR3 DNA: TGTGCCAGCAGTGAAGCGGCGGGTTCACCCCTCCACTTT
J gene: TRBJ1-4; V gene: TRBV7-6; D gene: -; clone size: -; CDR3 protein: CASSLMRQMNEKLFF; CDR3 DNA: TGTGCCAGCAGCTTAATGCGGCAGATGAACGAAAAACTGTTTTTT
J gene: TRBJ1-2; V gene: TRBV27; D gene: TRBD1; clone size: -; CDR3 protein: CASSLLPRDRGMNGYTF; CDR3 DNA: TGTGCCAGCAGTTTACTCCCCCGGGACAGGGGTATGAATGGCTACACCTTC
J gene: TRBJ1-3; V gene: TRBV21-1; D gene: -; clone size: -; CDR3 protein: CASSKGTSGNTIYF; CDR3 DNA: TGTGCCAGCAGCAAAGGGACATCAGGAAACACCATATATTTT
J gene: TRBJ2-5; V gene: TRBV6-5; D gene: -; clone size: few; CDR3 protein: CASQGWETQYF; CDR3 DNA: TGTGCCAGCCAGGGATGGGAGACCCAGTACTTC
J gene: TRBJ2-7; V gene: TRBV6-1; D gene: -; clone size: -; CDR3 protein: CASSEQQGGGNEQYF; CDR3 DNA: TGTGCCAGCAGTGAACAGCAGGGGGGTGGAAACGAGCAGTACTTC
J gene: TRBJ2-7; V gene: TRBV5-1; D gene: TRBD1; clone size: -; CDR3 protein: CASSVQGDLYEQYF; CDR3 DNA: TGCGCCAGCAGCGTACAGGGGGACCTCTACGAGCAGTACTTC
J gene: TRBJ1-1; V gene: TRBV2; D gene: -; clone size: -; CDR3 protein: CASSLTGTTEAFF; CDR3 DNA: TGTGCCAGCAGCCTCACAGGGACCACTGAAGCTTTCTTT
J gene: TRBJ2-5; V gene: TRBV7-2; D gene: -; clone size: many; CDR3 protein: CASSWKGRETQYF; CDR3 DNA: TGTGCCAGCAGCTGGAAGGGGCGAGAGACCCAGTACTTC
J gene: TRBJ2-7; V gene: TRBV5-1; D gene: -; clone size: -; CDR3 protein: CASSWASVSYEQYF; CDR3 DNA: TGCGCCAGTTCTTGGGCTAGCGTCTCCTACGAGCAGTACTTC
J gene: TRBJ1-2; V gene: TRBV19; D gene: TRBD1; clone size: once; CDR3 protein: CASSTTGTGDYGYTF; CDR3 DNA: TGTGCCAGTAGTACAACCGGGACAGGAGACTATGGCTACACCTTC
J gene: TRBJ1-2; V gene: TRBV18; D gene: -; clone size: once; CDR3 protein: CASSPDRAYGYTF; CDR3 DNA: TGTGCCAGCTCACCGGACAGAGCCTATGGCTACACCTTC
J gene: TRBJ2-1; V gene: TRBV4-1; D gene: -; clone size: -; CDR3 protein: CASSQELGGYNEQFF; CDR3 DNA: TGCGCCAGCAGCCAAGAACTCGGGGGATACAATGAGCAGTTCTTC
J gene: TRBJ2-2; V gene: TRBV4-1; D gene: TRBD2; clone size: -; CDR3 protein: CASSQGSGGGTGELFF; CDR3 DNA: TGCGCCAGCAGCCAGGGGAGCGGGGGGGGCACCGGGGAGCTGTTTTTT
J gene: TRBJ2-7; V gene: TRBV14; D gene: TRBD2; clone size: -; CDR3 protein: CASSQIERGGYEQYF; CDR3 DNA: TGTGCCAGCAGCCAAATCGAGCGGGGGGGCTACGAGCAGTACTTC
J gene: TRBJ1-5; V gene: TRBV5-1; D gene: TRBD1; clone size: -; CDR3 protein: CASSLEGQGHQPQHF; CDR3 DNA: TGCGCCAGCAGCTTGGAGGGACAGGGCCATCAGCCCCAGCATTTT
J gene: TRBJ2-5; V gene: TRBV3-1/TRBV3-2; D gene: -; clone size: -; CDR3 protein: CASRSTAEETQYF; CDR3 DNA: TGTGCCAGCAGATCTACAGCTGAAGAGACCCAGTACTTC
J gene: TRBJ2-1; V gene: TRBV6-2/TRBV6-3; D gene: -; clone size: -; CDR3 protein: CASSGPYNEQFF; CDR3 DNA: TGTGCCAGCAGCGGCCCCTACAATGAGCAGTTCTTC
J gene: TRBJ2-7; V gene: TRBV7-2; D gene: -; clone size: few; CDR3 protein: CASSPGTGAYEQYF; CDR3 DNA: TGTGCCAGCAGTCCCGGGACGGGAGCCTACGAGCAGTACTTC
J gene: TRBJ1-2; V gene: TRBV6-4; D gene: -; clone size: -; CDR3 protein: CASRDSQGRKGYTF; CDR3 DNA: TGTGCCAGCAGAGATTCCCAGGGAAGGAAAGGCTACACCTTC
J gene: TRBJ2-1; V gene: TRBV7-7; D gene: TRBD2; clone size: few; CDR3 protein: CASSARTSGNNEQFF; CDR3 DNA: TGTGCCAGCAGCGCCCGGACTAGCGGAAACAATGAGCAGTTCTTC
J gene: TRBJ1-1; V gene: TRBV18; D gene: -; clone size: few; CDR3 protein: CASSLGQSGTEAFF; CDR3 DNA: TGTGCCAGCTCACTGGGACAATCGGGGACTGAAGCTTTCTTT
J gene: TRBJ2-5; V gene: TRBV3-1/TRBV3-2; D gene: TRBD1; clone size: -; CDR3 protein: CASSQGEETGVVETQYF; CDR3 DNA: TGTGCCAGCAGCCAAGGCGAGGAAACAGGGGTTGTGGAGACCCAGTACTTC
J gene: TRBJ1-2; V gene: TRBV11-2; D gene: -; clone size: -; CDR3 protein: CASSLDREGAYGYTF; CDR3 DNA: TGTGCCAGCAGCTTAGACAGGGAAGGCGCCTATGGCTACACCTTC
J gene: TRBJ2-2; V gene: TRBV5-1; D gene: -; clone size: -; CDR3 protein: CASSLQVAGELFF; CDR3 DNA: TGCGCCAGCAGCTTACAGGTTGCCGGGGAGCTGTTTTTT
J gene: TRBJ1-4; V gene: TRBV6-5; D gene: -; clone size: -; CDR3 protein: CASRRGSQEKLFF; CDR3 DNA: TGTGCCAGCCGCCGCGGATCTCAGGAAAAACTGTTTTTT
J gene: TRBJ2-3; V gene: TRBV5-1; D gene: -; clone size: -; CDR3 protein: CASSFLQTESDTQYF; CDR3 DNA: TGCGCCAGCAGCTTCCTACAGACGGAATCAGATACGCAGTATTTT
J gene: TRBJ1-1; V gene: TRBV7-9; D gene: TRBD1; clone size: few; CDR3 protein: CASSPTGGADTEAFF; CDR3 DNA: TGTGCCAGCAGTCCCACAGGGGGCGCGGACACTGAAGCTTTCTTT
J gene: TRBJ1-2; V gene: TRBV1; D gene: -; clone size: -; CDR3 protein: CTSSQRRLYGYTF; CDR3 DNA: TGCACCAGCAGCCAAAGGCGGTTGTACGGCTACACCTTC
J gene: TRBJ1-2; V gene: TRBV18; D gene: TRBD1; clone size: -; CDR3 protein: CASSPPGDRGRVEGYTF; CDR3 DNA: TGTGCCAGCTCACCACCAGGAGACAGGGGTAGAGTGGAGGGCTACACCTTC
J gene: TRBJ2-1; V gene: TRBV10-2; D gene: TRBD2; clone size: -; CDR3 protein: CASSGTSGRNEQFF; CDR3 DNA: TGCGCCAGCAGCGGGACTAGCGGGAGAAATGAGCAGTTCTTC